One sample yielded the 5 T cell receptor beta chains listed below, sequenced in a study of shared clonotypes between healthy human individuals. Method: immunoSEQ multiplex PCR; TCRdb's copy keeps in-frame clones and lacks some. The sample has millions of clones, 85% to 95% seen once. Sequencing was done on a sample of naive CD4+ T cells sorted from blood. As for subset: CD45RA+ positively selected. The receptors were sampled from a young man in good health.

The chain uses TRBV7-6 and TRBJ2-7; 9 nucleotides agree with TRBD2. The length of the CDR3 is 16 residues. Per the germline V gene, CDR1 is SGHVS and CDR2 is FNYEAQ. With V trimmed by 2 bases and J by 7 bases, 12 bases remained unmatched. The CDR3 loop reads CASSLRERGVLREQYF. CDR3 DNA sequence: TGTGCCAGCAGCTTAAGGGAGCGGGGGGTCCTGAGGGAGCAGTACTTC.

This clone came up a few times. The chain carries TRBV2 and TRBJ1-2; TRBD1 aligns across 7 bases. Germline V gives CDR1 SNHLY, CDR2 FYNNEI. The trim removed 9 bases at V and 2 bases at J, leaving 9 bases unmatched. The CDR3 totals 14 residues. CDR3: CASTVDRVNYGYTF. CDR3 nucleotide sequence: TGTGCCAGTACCGTAGACAGGGTCAACTATGGCTACACCTTC. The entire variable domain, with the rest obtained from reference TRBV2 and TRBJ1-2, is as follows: EPEVTQTPSHQVTQMGQEVILRCVPISNHLYFYWYRQILGQKVEFLVSFYNNEISEKSEIFDDQFSVERPDGSNFTLKIRSTKLEDSAMYFCASTVDRVNYGYTFGSGTRLTVV.

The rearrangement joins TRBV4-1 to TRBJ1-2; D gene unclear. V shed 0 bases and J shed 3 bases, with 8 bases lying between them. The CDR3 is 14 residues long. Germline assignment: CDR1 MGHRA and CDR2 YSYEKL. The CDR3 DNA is TGCGCCAGCAGCCAAGAGAACAGTCACTATGGCTACACCTTC. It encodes CASSQENSHYGYTF.

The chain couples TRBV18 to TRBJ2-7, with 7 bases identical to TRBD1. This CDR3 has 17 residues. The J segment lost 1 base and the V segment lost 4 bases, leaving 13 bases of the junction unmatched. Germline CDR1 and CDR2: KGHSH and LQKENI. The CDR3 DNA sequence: TGTGCCAGCTCACGCCTGCACGGGACAGATTTTTCCTACGAGCAGTACTTC. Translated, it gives CASSRLHGTDFSYEQYF.

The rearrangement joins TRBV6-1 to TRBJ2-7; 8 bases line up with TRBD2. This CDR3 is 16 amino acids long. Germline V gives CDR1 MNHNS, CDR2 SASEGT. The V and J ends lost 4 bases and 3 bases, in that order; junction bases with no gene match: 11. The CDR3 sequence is CASSVVAGLPVYEQYF. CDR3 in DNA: TGTGCCAGCAGTGTGGTAGCGGGGCTCCCGGTCTACGAGCAGTACTTC.